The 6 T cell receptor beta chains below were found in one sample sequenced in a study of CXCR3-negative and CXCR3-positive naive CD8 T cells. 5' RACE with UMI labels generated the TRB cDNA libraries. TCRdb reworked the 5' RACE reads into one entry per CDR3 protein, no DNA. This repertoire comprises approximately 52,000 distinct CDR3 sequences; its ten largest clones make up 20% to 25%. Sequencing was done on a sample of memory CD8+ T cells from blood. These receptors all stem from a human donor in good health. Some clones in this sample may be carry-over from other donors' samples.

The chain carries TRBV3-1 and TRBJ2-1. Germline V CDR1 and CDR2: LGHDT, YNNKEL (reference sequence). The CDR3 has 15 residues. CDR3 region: CASSQDPVGLNEQFF.

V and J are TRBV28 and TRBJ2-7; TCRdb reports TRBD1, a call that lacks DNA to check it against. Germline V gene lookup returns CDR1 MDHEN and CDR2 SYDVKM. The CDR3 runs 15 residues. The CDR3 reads CASRRQAHSLYEQYF. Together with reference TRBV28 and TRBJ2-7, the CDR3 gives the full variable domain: DVKVTQSSRYLVKRTGEKVFLECVQDMDHENMFWYRQDPGLGLRLIYFSYDVKMKEKGDIPEGYSVSREKKERFSLILESASTNQTSMYLCASRRQAHSLYEQYFGPGTRLTVT.

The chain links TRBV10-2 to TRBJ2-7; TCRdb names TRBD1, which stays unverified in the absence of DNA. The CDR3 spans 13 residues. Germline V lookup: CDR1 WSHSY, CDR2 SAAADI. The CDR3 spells CASSELSSYEQYF.

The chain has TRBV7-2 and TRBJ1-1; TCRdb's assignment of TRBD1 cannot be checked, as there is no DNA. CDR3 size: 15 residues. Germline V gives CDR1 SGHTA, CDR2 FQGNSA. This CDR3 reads CASSPTGGAGTEAFF.

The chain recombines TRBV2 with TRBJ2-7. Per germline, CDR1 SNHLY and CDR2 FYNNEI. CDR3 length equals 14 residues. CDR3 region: CASRGAGLDYEQYF.

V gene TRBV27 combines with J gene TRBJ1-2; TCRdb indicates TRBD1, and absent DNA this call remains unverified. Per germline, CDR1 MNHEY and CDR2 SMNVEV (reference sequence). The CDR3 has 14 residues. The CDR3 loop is CASRFGQGIGGYTF.